The 25 T cell receptor beta chains presented below share a single source sample, sequenced in a study of CD8 T cells in ankylosing spondylitis. Study conclusions and caveats: Several highly homologous variants formed a TCR beta motif that appeared characteristic of ankylosing spondylitis blood.

Which antigens these TCRs recognize remains unknown. TCRdb analysed the 5' RACE reads with MiXCR anew, one entry per CDR3 protein. The data contain about 540,000 distinct CDR3 sequences, 10% to 15% of them singletons. The sample comprised blood, either unsorted or a sorted T cell fraction (not recorded which). These receptors were taken from a male donor with ankylosing spondylitis.

The rearrangement uses TRBV2 and TRBJ2-3, with 13 bases that match TRBD2. CDR3 length: 15 residues. Trimming removed 6 bases from V and 6 bases from J; junction bases left unmatched: 6. Per germline, CDR1 SNHLY and CDR2 FYNNEI. The CDR3 bases are TGTGCCAGCAGCGAACTAGCGGGAGGGCTTGATACGCAGTATTTT. Protein: CASSELAGGLDTQYF.

This clonotype was found a few times. V is TRBV29-1 and J is TRBJ2-1, with no clear D. Germline loops: CDR1 SQVTM, CDR2 ANQGSEA. The CDR3 sequence is 12 residues long. Deletions cut 4 bases from V and 2 bases from J, with 6 bases between. DNA of the CDR3: TGCAGCGTTGTCGGCACCTACAATGAGCAGTTCTTC. Protein: CSVVGTYNEQFF.

The table lists this clonotype with a few counts. J is TRBJ2-3 and V is TRBV28; a weak D match, TRBD2 (6 bases). The CDR3 spans 13 residues. Germline CDR1 and CDR2: MDHEN and SYDVKM. Trimming pared 6 bases from V and 4 bases from J, leaving 11 bases between. Written as DNA, the CDR3 is TGTGCCAGCAGGATGCCGGGGGCAGATACGCAGTATTTT. Its protein is CASRMPGADTQYF.

This clonotype showed up just a few times. The chain is built from TRBV12-3 or TRBV12-4 and TRBJ1-5; tentative D call: TRBD1 (6 bases). V was clipped by 5 bases and J by 7 bases, with 12 bases between them. This CDR3 comprises 13 residues. CDR3 loop: CASSQYGQQPQHF. CDR3 nucleotide sequence: TGTGCCAGCAGTCAATACGGACAGCAGCCCCAGCATTTT.

This clonotype has just a few counts. The rearrangement joins TRBV5-1 to TRBJ2-7; TRBD2 matches 7 bases. Germline assignment: CDR1 SGHRS and CDR2 YFSETQ. The CDR3 has 14 amino acids. Trimming cost V 1 base and J 5 bases; bases outside gene matches: 6. CDR3 DNA: TGCGCCAGCAGCTTGTGGCCCGGGACTAACGAGCAGTACGTC. It yields the protein CASSLWPGTNEQYV.

The chain has TRBV20-1 and TRBJ2-3; 8 positions agree with TRBD1. There are 13 residues in the CDR3. The trim removed 6 bases at V and 3 bases at J, leaving 5 bases unmatched. Looked up from germline, CDR1 is DFQATT and CDR2 is SNEGSKA (reference sequence). CDR3 region: CSAAGTGTDTQYF. The CDR3 DNA follows: TGCAGTGCCGCCGGGACAGGAACAGATACGCAGTATTTT.

This chain connects TRBV5-1 to TRBJ1-1; D is perhaps TRBD1 (5 bases). The germline V gene has CDR1 SGHRS and CDR2 YFSETQ. The CDR3 sequence is 15 residues long. The V end was cut by 4 bases, the J end by 4 bases, with 17 bases between. For the CDR3, the DNA is TGCGCCAGCAGCCCCGTCGGGGGGGACGGCACTGAAGCTTTCTTT. Protein sequence: CASSPVGGDGTEAFF.

This clonotype appeared many times. The V gene is TRBV10-3, the J gene TRBJ2-1; a weak D match, TRBD1 (5 bases). The CDR3 has 14 residues. CDR1 is ENHRY and CDR2 is SYGVKD in the germline V gene. Trimming pared 0 bases from V and 4 bases from J, leaving 7 bases between. CDR3 loop: CAISESGAYNEQFF. CDR3 in DNA: TGTGCCATCAGTGAGTCTGGGGCTTACAATGAGCAGTTCTTC.

The V and J genes are TRBV4-2 and TRBJ1-1; a weak D match, TRBD1 (6 bases). V was pared by 4 bases and J by 4 bases, with 16 bases between. The germline CDR1 and CDR2 sequences are LGHNA and YNFKEQ. CDR3 length equals 15 residues. The CDR3 sequence: CASSRGAGVGTEAFF. The DNA for the CDR3 is TGTGCCAGCAGCCGGGGGGCCGGGGTTGGCACTGAAGCTTTCTTT.

The V and J genes are TRBV12-3 or TRBV12-4 and TRBJ2-1; D assignment may be TRBD1 or TRBD2 (6 bases each). V was cut by 6 bases and J by 0 bases, with 18 bases left in between. This CDR3 region has 17 residues. The CDR3 loop is CASSSRGRSSSYNEQFF. In DNA form, the CDR3 reads TGTGCCAGCAGCTCCCGGGGGCGAAGCTCCTCCTACAATGAGCAGTTCTTC.

This clonotype occurred a few times. The V gene is TRBV14, the J gene TRBJ1-6, with D maybe TRBD1 (5 bases). Trimming left V 5 bases short and J 7 bases short, with 9 bases between. CDR1 is SGHDN, CDR2 FVKESK, per germline. The CDR3 loop spans 13 amino acids. CDR3 amino acids: CASSWTSNSPLHF. CDR3 coding DNA: TGTGCCAGCAGCTGGACATCCAATTCACCCCTCCACTTT.

This clonotype was seen a handful of times. The chain couples TRBV7-2 to TRBJ1-5, with 10 bases that match TRBD1. This CDR3 is built from 14 residues. The ends lost 4 bases at V and 8 bases at J; junction bases unmatched: 5. Germline V gives CDR1 SGHTA, CDR2 FQGNSA. The CDR3 nucleotides are TGTGCCAGCAGCTCACAGGGGACAGGGGAGCCCCAGCATTTT. Translated: CASSSQGTGEPQHF. The full variable domain, completed using reference TRBV7-2 and TRBJ1-5, is GAGVSQSPSNKVTEKGKDVELRCDPISGHTALYWYRQSLGQGLEFLIYFQGNSAPDKSGLPSDRFSAERTGGSVSTLTIQRTQQEDSAVYLCASSSQGTGEPQHFGDGTRLSIL.

The CDR3 here is CSAPPWTSGRLSYNEQFF. The DNA of the CDR3 is TGCAGTGCTCCACCATGGACTAGCGGGAGGCTATCCTACAATGAGCAGTTCTTC. V gene TRBV20-1 combines with J gene TRBJ2-1; 14 bases line up with TRBD2. Trimming cost V 5 bases and J 1 base; bases outside gene matches: 10. This CDR3 spans 18 amino acids. Germline CDR1 and CDR2: DFQATT and SNEGSKA (reference sequence).

The sample holds many counts of this clonotype. The chain is built from TRBV5-1 and TRBJ2-1, with TRBD2 matching over 10 bases. Germline-derived CDR1 and CDR2 are SGHRS and YFSETQ. This CDR3 comprises 16 residues. Trimming removed 3 bases from V and 1 base from J; junction bases left unmatched: 4. The CDR3 DNA sequence: TGCGCCAGCAGCTCTCTAGCGGGAGAGTCCTACAATGAGCAGTTCTTC. Amino acid sequence: CASSSLAGESYNEQFF.

This clonotype was recorded at least ten times. The V and J genes are TRBV10-3 and TRBJ1-2; 7 bases fit TRBD1. Trimming took 6 bases from V and 7 from J; bases not matched to a gene: 11. CDR3 length: 14 amino acids. Looked up from germline, CDR1 is ENHRY and CDR2 is SYGVKD. Here the CDR3 DNA reads TGTGCCATCAGCCCCACAGGGGAAGAAGGTGGCTACACCTTC. Encoded protein: CAISPTGEEGGYTF.

This chain links TRBV5-1 with TRBJ2-5, with a possible D match to TRBD1 (5 bases). CDR3 length: 13 amino acids. The germline V and J ends were trimmed by 4 bases and 5 bases, with 12 bases remaining between them. Germline assignment: CDR1 SGHRS and CDR2 YFSETQ. CDR3 loop: CASSDSFSETQYF. The CDR3 nucleotides read TGCGCCAGCAGCGACAGTTTTTCGGAGACCCAGTACTTC.

This clonotype has a handful of counts. V usage is TRBV7-2 and J usage is TRBJ1-1, with D maybe TRBD1 (6 bases). The CDR3 contains 14 residues. Trimming removed 5 bases from V and 8 bases from J, with 18 bases in between. Germline V lookup: CDR1 SGHTA, CDR2 FQGNSA. The CDR3 here is CASSVQGGTSEAFF. CDR3 coding DNA: TGTGCCAGCAGCGTTCAAGGGGGTACCTCGGAAGCTTTCTTT.

This clonotype came up many times. The V call is TRBV7-9, the J call TRBJ2-7, with a weak D call TRBD1 (6 bases). Trimming pared 1 base from V and 7 bases from J, leaving 8 bases between. CDR3 length: 12 residues. Per the germline V gene, CDR1 is SEHNR and CDR2 is FQNEAQ (reference sequence). The CDR3 spells CASSLGQVEQYF. DNA for the CDR3: TGTGCCAGCAGCTTAGGACAGGTAGAGCAGTACTTC.

The V and J genes are TRBV5-1 and TRBJ1-4, with D unresolved. The germline gives CDR1 SGHRS, CDR2 YFSETQ. The CDR3 has 13 residues. The V gene lost 4 bases and the J gene lost 7 bases, with 11 bases spanning the gap. Here the CDR3 DNA reads TGCGCCAGCAGCATGGGGTCGGGTGAAAAACTGTTTTTT. This sequence encodes CASSMGSGEKLFF.

The rearrangement joins TRBV4-2 to TRBJ1-4; D is unclear. CDR1 is LGHNA, CDR2 YNFKEQ, per germline. The V end lost 5 bases, the J end lost 3 bases, and 13 bases lay between the germline ends. The CDR3 is 15 residues long. The CDR3 DNA sequence: TGTGCCAGCAGCAATCCTGAGTCGGCTAATGAAAAACTGTTTTTT. Translated, it gives CASSNPESANEKLFF.

CDR3 sequence reads: CASSLDSGTISYEQYF. CDR3 DNA: TGTGCCAGCAGCTTAGATAGTGGGACTATCTCCTACGAGCAGTACTTC. The chain has TRBV11-2 and TRBJ2-7, with TRBD2 matching 7 bases. Germline lookup yields CDR1 SGHAT and CDR2 FQNNGV. V dropped 0 bases and J dropped 0; count of bases not matched to a gene: 5. The CDR3 length is 16 residues.

The rearrangement links TRBV20-1 to TRBJ1-3, with 7 nucleotides matching TRBD1. There are 14 residues in the CDR3. The germline V gene has CDR1 DFQATT and CDR2 SNEGSKA (reference sequence). V lost 5 bases, J lost 0 bases, and 4 bases stayed unmatched. DNA of the CDR3: TGCAGTGCTCCCAGACAGGGCTCTGGAAACACCATATATTTT. Protein: CSAPRQGSGNTIYF.

With respect to this clonotype: The junction differs from germline at one of its ends, possibly a read error. V usage is TRBV12-3 or TRBV12-4 and J usage is TRBJ2-3; 7 nucleotides match TRBD2. This CDR3 region has 19 residues. The CDR3 is CACSLVPSKSGASTDTQYF. The CDR3 DNA reads as TGTGCCTGCAGTTTAGTCCCTTCCAAGAGCGGGGCAAGCACAGATACGCAGTATTTT.

The rearrangement uses TRBV10-1 and TRBJ2-3; tentatively, D is TRBD1 or TRBD2 (5 bases each). From germline, CDR1 is WNHNN and CDR2 SYGVQD (reference sequence). V gave up 0 bases and J gave up 1 base, with 11 bases separating them. CDR3 length equals 16 residues. In nucleotides, the CDR3 is TGCGCCAGCAGTGAGTCAAGGGGAGTCGGCACAGATACGCAGTATTTT. Translating it yields CASSESRGVGTDTQYF.

This chain connects TRBV12-3 or TRBV12-4 to TRBJ2-2; D gene ambiguous. CDR3 length: 16 residues. Trimming cost V 5 bases and J 4 bases, with 17 bases left between them. CDR3 in DNA: TGTGCCAGCAGTCCTGGACCGGTCTCGAGCACCGGGGAGCTGTTTTTT. Translation gives CASSPGPVSSTGELFF.